This T cell receptor beta chain was identified during a study of blood T cell repertoires in COVID-19. This clone is a singleton in its sample. Germline is not matched at one junction end, which may reflect a read error. The method was immunoSEQ multiplex PCR; TCRdb's version includes in-frame clones alone and lacks a portion of them. The sample holds about 74,000 clones, approximately 85% seen once. The length of the CDR3 is 16 residues. Per germline, CDR1 SGHKS and CDR2 YYEKEE (reference sequence). J is TRBJ1-1 and V is TRBV5-5; tentative D call: TRBD1 (6 bases). The receptor comes from a man aged 45-60 years with acute or convalescent COVID-19. Sequenced material: peripheral blood. CDR3 in DNA: TGTGCCCGCAGCTTGGCCCCGGGGGGGAGGGGGACTGAAGCTTTCTTT. This gives the protein CARSLAPGGRGTEAFF.